The present T cell receptor (beta chain) was sequenced within a study of identical twins. The study, taken as a whole, reports: The study found that models underestimated out-of-frame TCR alpha sharing in monozygotic twins. Twins shared out-of-frame alpha sequences with excess low generation probability.

With template switching, a universal primer site was added, and the cDNA carried unique molecular identifiers. MiXCR was run by TCRdb on the 5' RACE reads, yielding one entry per CDR3 protein. The table lists 450,000 or so distinct CDR3 sequences, less than 20% of them singletons. The CDR3 has 14 residues. Trimming removed 2 bases at V and 2 bases at J, with 9 bases between. CDR1 is MNHEY, CDR2 SMNVEV, per germline (reference sequence). Turning to this clonotype: Antigen specificity is unknown.

The chain carries TRBV27 and TRBJ1-1; the D is unclear. The source is a man aged 45-65 years in good health. The sequenced material came from naive T cells sorted from blood. The CDR3 nucleotides read TGTGCCAGCAGTTTAAACAAGAGAAACACTGAAGCTTTCTTT. This translates into CASSLNKRNTEAFF.